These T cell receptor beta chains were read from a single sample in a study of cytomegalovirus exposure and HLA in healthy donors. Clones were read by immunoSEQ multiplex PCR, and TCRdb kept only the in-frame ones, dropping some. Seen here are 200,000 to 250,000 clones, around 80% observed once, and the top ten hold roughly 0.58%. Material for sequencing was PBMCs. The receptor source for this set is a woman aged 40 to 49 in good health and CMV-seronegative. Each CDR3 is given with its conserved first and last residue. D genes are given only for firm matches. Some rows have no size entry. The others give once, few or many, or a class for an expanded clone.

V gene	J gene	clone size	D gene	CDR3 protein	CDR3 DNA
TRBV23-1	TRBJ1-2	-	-	CASSQSGDGYTF	TGCGCCAGCAGTCAATCCGGGGATGGCTACACCTTC
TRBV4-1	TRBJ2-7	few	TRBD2	CASSQGSLQSGGALLSYEQYF	TGCGCCAGCAGCCAAGGGTCCCTTCAGAGCGGGGGGGCCCTTCTCTCCTACGAGCAGTACTTC
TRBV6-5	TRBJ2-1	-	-	CASGQGYNEQFF	TGTGCCAGCGGGCAGGGTTACAATGAGCAGTTCTTC
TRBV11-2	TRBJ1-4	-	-	CASSLEVLNEKLFF	TGTGCCAGCAGCTTAGAGGTACTTAATGAAAAACTGTTTTTT
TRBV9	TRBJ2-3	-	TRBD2	CASSAGGRTDTQYF	TGTGCCAGCAGCGCGGGGGGTCGCACAGATACGCAGTATTTT
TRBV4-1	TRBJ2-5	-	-	CASSKEEALQETQYF	TGCGCCAGCAGCAAGGAGGAGGCCCTCCAAGAGACCCAGTACTTC
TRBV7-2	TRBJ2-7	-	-	CASSTIAEQYF	TGTGCCAGCAGCACGATAGCTGAGCAGTACTTC
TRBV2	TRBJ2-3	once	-	CASRLGDTNTDTQYF	TGTGCCAGCAGGTTGGGGGACACCAACACAGATACGCAGTATTTT
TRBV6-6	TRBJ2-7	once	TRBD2	CASSYSIAGGYEQYF	TGTGCCAGCAGTTACTCTATAGCGGGGGGCTACGAGCAGTACTTC
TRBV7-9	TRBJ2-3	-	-	CASSPMTGVSTDTQYF	TGTGCCAGCAGCCCCATGACGGGGGTGAGCACAGATACGCAGTATTTT
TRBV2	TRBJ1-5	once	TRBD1	CASSSQGAYQPQHF	TGTGCCAGCAGTTCTCAGGGGGCTTATCAGCCCCAGCATTTT
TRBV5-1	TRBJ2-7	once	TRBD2	CASSLASGGYEQYF	TGCGCCAGCAGCTTGGCCTCGGGGGGGTACGAGCAGTACTTC
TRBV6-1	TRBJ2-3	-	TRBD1	CASSPGDRVSDTQYF	TGTGCCAGCAGCCCCGGGGACAGGGTATCAGATACGCAGTATTTT
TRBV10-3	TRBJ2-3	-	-	CAIAASSGTDTQYF	TGTGCCATCGCGGCGTCTAGCGGCACAGATACGCAGTATTTT
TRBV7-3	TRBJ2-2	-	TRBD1	CASSLEGPGTGVFGELFF	TGTGCCAGCAGCTTAGAGGGTCCCGGGACAGGGGTGTTCGGGGAGCTGTTTTTT
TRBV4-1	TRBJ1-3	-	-	CASSRNREGNTIYF	TGCGCCAGCAGCCGGAACAGGGAAGGAAACACCATATATTTT
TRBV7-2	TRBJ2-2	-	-	CASSRRGRDTGELFF	TGTGCCAGCAGCCGAAGGGGCAGGGACACCGGGGAGCTGTTTTTT
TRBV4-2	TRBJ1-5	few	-	CASSQERGQPQHF	TGTGCCAGCAGCCAAGAACGAGGGCAGCCCCAGCATTTT
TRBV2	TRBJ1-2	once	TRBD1	CASRAGTGGGGPNYGYTF	TGTGCCAGCAGGGCCGGGACAGGGGGCGGGGGCCCGAACTATGGCTACACCTTC
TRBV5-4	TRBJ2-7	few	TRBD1	CASSSGQATYEQYF	TGTGCCAGCAGCTCGGGACAGGCAACCTACGAGCAGTACTTC
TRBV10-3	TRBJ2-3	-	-	CAISGAGEDTQYF	TGTGCCATCAGTGGAGCCGGAGAAGATACGCAGTATTTT
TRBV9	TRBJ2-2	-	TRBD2	CASSVGGGTNTGELFF	TGTGCCAGCAGCGTAGGCGGGGGGACGAACACCGGGGAGCTGTTTTTT
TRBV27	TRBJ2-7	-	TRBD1	CASSLLTGSPYEQYF	TGTGCCAGCAGTTTATTGACAGGGTCCCCCTACGAGCAGTACTTC
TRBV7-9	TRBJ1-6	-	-	CASSFEDNPQSPLHF	TGTGCCAGCAGCTTCGAAGACAATCCCCAGTCACCCCTCCACTTT
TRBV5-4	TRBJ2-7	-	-	CASSQSQGFEQYF	TGTGCCAGCAGCCAATCCCAGGGGTTCGAGCAGTACTTC
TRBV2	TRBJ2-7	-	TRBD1	CASTGTGGVYEQYF	TGTGCCAGCACCGGGACAGGGGGAGTGTACGAGCAGTACTTC
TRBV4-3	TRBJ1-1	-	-	CASSQTPNTEAFF	TGCGCCAGCAGCCAAACACCGAACACTGAAGCTTTCTTT
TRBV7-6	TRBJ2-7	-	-	CASSSYRGRTDKMYEQYF	TGTGCCAGCAGCTCGTATCGAGGGAGAACCGACAAAATGTACGAGCAGTACTTC
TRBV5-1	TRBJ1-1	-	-	CASSEQGNTEAFF	TGCGCCAGCAGCGAACAGGGGAACACTGAAGCTTTCTTT
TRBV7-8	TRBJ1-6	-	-	CASSLAKPTSSYNSPLHF	TGTGCCAGCAGCTTAGCGAAACCCACGAGCTCCTATAATTCACCCCTCCACTTT
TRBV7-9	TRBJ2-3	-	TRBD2	CASSSERAGGSTDTQYF	TGTGCCAGCAGTTCCGAAAGGGCGGGGGGCAGCACAGATACGCAGTATTTT
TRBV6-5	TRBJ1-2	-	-	CASGRPQGGYTF	TGTGCCAGCGGCCGGCCCCAGGGGGGCTACACCTTC
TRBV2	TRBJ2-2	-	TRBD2	CASSERLAGGPGELFF	TGTGCCAGCAGTGAGAGACTAGCGGGGGGCCCCGGGGAGCTGTTTTTT
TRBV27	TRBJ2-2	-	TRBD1	CASSLLGTALNTGELFF	TGTGCCAGCAGTTTACTGGGGACAGCCCTTAACACCGGGGAGCTGTTTTTT
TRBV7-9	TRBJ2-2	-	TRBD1	CASSSHGVDRVAGELFF	TGTGCCAGCAGCTCACATGGCGTGGACAGGGTGGCCGGGGAGCTGTTTTTT
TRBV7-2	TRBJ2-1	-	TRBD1	CASSRMRDRQGSSYNEQFF	TGTGCCAGCAGCCGAATGAGAGACCGACAGGGTAGCTCCTACAATGAGCAGTTCTTC
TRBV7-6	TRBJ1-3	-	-	CASSLGAGSVSGNTIYF	TGTGCCAGCAGCTTGGGGGCCGGTTCAGTCTCTGGAAACACCATATATTTT
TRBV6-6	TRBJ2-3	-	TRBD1	CASRDRQGWSTDTQYF	TGTGCCAGCAGGGACAGACAGGGTTGGAGCACAGATACGCAGTATTTT
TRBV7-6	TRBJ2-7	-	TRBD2	CASSRSGTTYEQYF	TGTGCCAGCAGCAGATCCGGGACTACCTACGAGCAGTACTTC
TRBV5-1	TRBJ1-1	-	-	CASSLGADEAFF	TGCGCCAGCAGCTTGGGTGCAGATGAAGCTTTCTTT
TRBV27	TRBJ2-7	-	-	CASSSGRRTLF	TGTGCCAGCAGTTCCGGACGGAGGACCCTTTTC